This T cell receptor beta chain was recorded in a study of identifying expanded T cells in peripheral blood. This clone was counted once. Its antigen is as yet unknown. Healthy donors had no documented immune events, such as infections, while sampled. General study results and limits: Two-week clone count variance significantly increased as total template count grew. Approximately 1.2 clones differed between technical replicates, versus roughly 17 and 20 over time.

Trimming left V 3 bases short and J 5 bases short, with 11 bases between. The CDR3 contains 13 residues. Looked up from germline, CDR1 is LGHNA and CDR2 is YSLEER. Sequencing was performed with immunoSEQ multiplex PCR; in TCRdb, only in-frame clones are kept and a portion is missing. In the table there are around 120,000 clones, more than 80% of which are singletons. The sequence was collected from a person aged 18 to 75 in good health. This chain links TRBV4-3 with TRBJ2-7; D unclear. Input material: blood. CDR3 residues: CASSQGFSDEQYF. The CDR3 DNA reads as TGCGCCAGCAGCCAGGGGTTCTCGGACGAGCAGTACTTC.